This entry lists 9 T cell receptor beta chains sequenced from one sample in a study of T cells in Graves' hyperthyroidism and ophthalmopathy. Amplified TCR beta CDR3 regions came from RNA transcripts. HTBI primers drove first-round RT-PCR of the TCR CDR3. TCRdb ran MiXCR on the multiplex PCR reads and lists one entry per CDR3 protein. The data hold 550,000 to 800,000 distinct CDR3 sequences, with roughly 17% observed a single time. The sample consisted of blood. The receptors originated from a man aged 18-30 years with Graves' hyperthyroidism.

The chain joins TRBV20-1 to TRBJ1-2; D perhaps matches TRBD1 (6 bases). The germline CDR1 and CDR2 sequences are DFQATT and SNEGSKA (reference sequence). The CDR3 covers 15 residues. V shed 3 bases and J shed 4 bases, with 18 bases lying between them. CDR3 region: CSASPRDWGLYGYTF. In DNA, the CDR3 is TGCAGTGCTAGCCCTCGTGACTGGGGGCTCTATGGCTACACCTTC.

The V and J genes are TRBV4-2 and TRBJ2-2; TRBD2 matches 14 bases. Germline V gives CDR1 LGHNA, CDR2 YNFKEQ. The CDR3 runs 16 residues. V shed 4 bases and J 8 bases; nucleotides not matched to a gene: 6. The CDR3 loop reads CASSREGLAGAGELFF. The CDR3 DNA reads TGTGCCAGCAGCCGTGAGGGACTAGCGGGAGCGGGGGAGCTGTTTTTT.

The sample holds a few counts of this clonotype. The chain has TRBV7-8 and TRBJ2-7; D may be TRBD1 or TRBD2 (5 bases each). The ends were cut back, 0 bases at V and 2 bases at J, with 14 bases in the middle. CDR3 length: 16 amino acids. CDR1 and CDR2 from the germline V gene are SGHVS and FQNEAQ. The CDR3 reads CASSLALRDPTYEQYF. The CDR3 bases are TGTGCCAGCAGCTTAGCGCTTCGGGACCCCACCTACGAGCAGTACTTC.

The sample holds a few counts of this clonotype. V gene TRBV27 combines with J gene TRBJ2-1; 8 nucleotides match TRBD2. Losses at the gene ends were 7 bases for V and 9 bases for J; bases not matched to a gene: 17. CDR1 and CDR2 (germline): MNHEY, SMNVEV (reference sequence). The CDR3 length is 16 residues. The CDR3 DNA follows: TGTGCCAGCACCCCGATTGCCGGGAGGGAAAAGGTTGAGCAGTTCTTC. Protein: CASTPIAGREKVEQFF.

Only one count was recorded for this clonotype. An end of the junction differs from the germline gene, which may be a read error. The V call is TRBV3-1, the J call TRBJ2-7, with D perhaps given as TRBD1 or TRBD2 (5 bases each). Germline loops: CDR1 LGHDT, CDR2 YNNKEL (reference sequence). This CDR3 is built from 15 residues. CDR3 bases: TGTCCCAGCAACCAAGAGACCGGGGCCGCCTACGAGCAGTACTTC. Residues: CPSNQETGAAYEQYF.

The table lists this clonotype with many counts. CDR3 amino acids: CASSETPLFDRAGANVLTF. The CDR3 region has the DNA TGTGCCAGCAGCGAGACCCCCCTCTTCGACAGGGCCGGGGCCAACGTCCTGACTTTC. This rearrangement joins TRBV28 to TRBJ2-6, with 7 bases identical to TRBD1. CDR1 and CDR2 from the germline V gene are MDHEN and SYDVKM. V shed 6 bases, J shed 4 bases, and the junction held 18 bases outside the gene matches. The CDR3 runs 19 residues.

The chain joins TRBV7-3 to TRBJ2-2; 14 nucleotides line up with TRBD2. CDR3 length equals 15 residues. With 3 bases clipped from V and 6 bases from J, the junction kept 0 bases outside the gene matches. Germline V gives CDR1 SGHTA, CDR2 FQGTGA. The DNA of the CDR3 is TGTGCCAGCAGCTTGACTAGCGGGAGGGCCGGGGAGCTGTTTTTT. Its protein is CASSLTSGRAGELFF.

The chain is built from TRBV9 and TRBJ1-2, with D perhaps matching TRBD1 (6 bases). The CDR3 length is 14 residues. Trimming pared 3 bases from V and 2 bases from J, leaving 11 bases between. CDR1 and CDR2 (germline): SGDLS, YYNGEE. The CDR3 DNA is TGTGCCAGCAGCGGATTTACAGGGAACTATGGCTACACCTTC. Its protein product is CASSGFTGNYGYTF.

The chain couples TRBV30 to TRBJ1-1; TRBD1 matches at 8 bases. With 4 bases clipped from V and 1 base from J, the junction kept 2 bases outside the gene matches. CDR1 is GTSNPN, CDR2 SVGIG, per germline (reference sequence). The CDR3 runs to 13 residues. CDR3 loop: CAWITGGNTEAFF. The CDR3 DNA follows: TGTGCCTGGATCACAGGGGGGAACACTGAAGCTTTCTTT.